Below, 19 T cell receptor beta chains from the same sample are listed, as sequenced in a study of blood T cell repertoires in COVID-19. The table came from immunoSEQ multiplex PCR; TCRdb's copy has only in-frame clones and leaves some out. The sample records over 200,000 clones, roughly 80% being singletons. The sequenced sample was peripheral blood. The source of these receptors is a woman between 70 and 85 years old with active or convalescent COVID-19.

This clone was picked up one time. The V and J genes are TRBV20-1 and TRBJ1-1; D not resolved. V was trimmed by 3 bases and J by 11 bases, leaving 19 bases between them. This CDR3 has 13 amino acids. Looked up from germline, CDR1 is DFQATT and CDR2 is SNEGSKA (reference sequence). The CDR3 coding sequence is TGCAGTGCTAGTCACCCCACGATATACGGGGCTTTCTTT. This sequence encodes CSASHPTIYGAFF.

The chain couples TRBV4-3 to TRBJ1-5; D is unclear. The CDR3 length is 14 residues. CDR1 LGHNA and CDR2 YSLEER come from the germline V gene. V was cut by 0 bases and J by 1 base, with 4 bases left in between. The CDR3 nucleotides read TGCGCCAGCAGCCAAGATCTCAGCAATCAGCCCCAGCATTTT. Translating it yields CASSQDLSNQPQHF.

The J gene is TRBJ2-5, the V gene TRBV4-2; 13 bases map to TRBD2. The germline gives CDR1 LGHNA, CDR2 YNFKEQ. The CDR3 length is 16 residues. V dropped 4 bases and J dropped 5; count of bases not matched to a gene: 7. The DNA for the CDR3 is TGTGCCAGCAGCCCCCAGACTAGCGGGGGGACGGAGACCCAGTACTTC. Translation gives CASSPQTSGGTETQYF.

DNA of the CDR3: TGTGCCAGCAGCGCCGGAGGGACCCCAGTGGGAGATACGCAGTATTTT. It yields the protein CASSAGGTPVGDTQYF. This chain uses TRBV9 with TRBJ2-3, with D perhaps TRBD2 (6 bases). The CDR3 sequence is 16 residues long. V shed 3 bases and J shed 5 bases, with 19 bases lying between them. Germline lookup yields CDR1 SGDLS and CDR2 YYNGEE.

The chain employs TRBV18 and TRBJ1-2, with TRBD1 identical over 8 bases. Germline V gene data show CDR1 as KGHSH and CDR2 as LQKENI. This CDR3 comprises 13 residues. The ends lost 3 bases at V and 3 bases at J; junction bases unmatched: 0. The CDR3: CASSPTGDYGYTF. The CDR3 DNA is TGTGCCAGCTCACCGACAGGGGACTATGGCTACACCTTC.

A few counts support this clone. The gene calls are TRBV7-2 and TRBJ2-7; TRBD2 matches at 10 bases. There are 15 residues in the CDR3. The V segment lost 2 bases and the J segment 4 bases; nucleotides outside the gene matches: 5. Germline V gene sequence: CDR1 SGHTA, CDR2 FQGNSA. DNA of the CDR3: TGTGCCAGCAGCTTAATACTAGCGGGAAGGTACGAGCAGTACTTC. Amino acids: CASSLILAGRYEQYF. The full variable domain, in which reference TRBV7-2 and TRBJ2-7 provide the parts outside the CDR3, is GAGVSQSPSNKVTEKGKDVELRCDPISGHTALYWYRQSLGQGLEFLIYFQGNSAPDKSGLPSDRFSAERTGGSVSTLTIQRTQQEDSAVYLCASSLILAGRYEQYFGPGTRLTVT.

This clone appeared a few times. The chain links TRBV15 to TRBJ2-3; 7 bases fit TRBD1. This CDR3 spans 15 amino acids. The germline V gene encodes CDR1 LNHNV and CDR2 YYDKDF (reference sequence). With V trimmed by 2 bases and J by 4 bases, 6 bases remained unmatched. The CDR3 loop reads CATSRSWDRPDTQYF. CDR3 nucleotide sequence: TGTGCCACCAGCAGATCCTGGGACAGACCAGATACGCAGTATTTT. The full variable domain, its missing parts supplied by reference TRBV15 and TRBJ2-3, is DAMVIQNPRYQVTQFGKPVTLSCSQTLNHNVMYWYQQKSSQAPKLLFHYYDKDFNNEADTPDNFQSRRPNTSFCFLDIRSPGLGDTAMYLCATSRSWDRPDTQYFGPGTRLTVL.

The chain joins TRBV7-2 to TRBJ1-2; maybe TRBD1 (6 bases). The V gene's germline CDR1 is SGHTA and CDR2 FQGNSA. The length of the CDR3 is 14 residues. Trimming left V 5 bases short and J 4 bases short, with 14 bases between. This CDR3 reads CASSPTGLAYGYTF. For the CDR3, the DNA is TGTGCCAGCAGCCCCACAGGGCTAGCCTATGGCTACACCTTC.

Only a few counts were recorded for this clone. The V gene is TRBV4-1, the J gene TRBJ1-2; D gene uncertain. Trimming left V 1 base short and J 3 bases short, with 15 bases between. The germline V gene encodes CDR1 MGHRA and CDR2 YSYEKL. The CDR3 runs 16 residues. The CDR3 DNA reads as TGCGCCAGCAGCCAAGCCAATCAGTTTCACGACTATGGCTACACCTTC. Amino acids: CASSQANQFHDYGYTF.

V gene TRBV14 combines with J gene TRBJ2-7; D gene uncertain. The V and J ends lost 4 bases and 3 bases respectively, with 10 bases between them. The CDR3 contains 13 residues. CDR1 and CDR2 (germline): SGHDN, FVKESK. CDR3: CASSPLAVYEQYF. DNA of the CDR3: TGTGCCAGCAGCCCCCTGGCCGTCTACGAGCAGTACTTC.

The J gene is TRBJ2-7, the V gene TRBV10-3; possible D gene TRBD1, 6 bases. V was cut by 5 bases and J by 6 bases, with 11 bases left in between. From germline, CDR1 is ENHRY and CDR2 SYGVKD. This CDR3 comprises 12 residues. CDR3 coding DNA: TGTGCCATCAGTACAGGGATGGTCGAGCAGTACTTC. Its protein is CAISTGMVEQYF.

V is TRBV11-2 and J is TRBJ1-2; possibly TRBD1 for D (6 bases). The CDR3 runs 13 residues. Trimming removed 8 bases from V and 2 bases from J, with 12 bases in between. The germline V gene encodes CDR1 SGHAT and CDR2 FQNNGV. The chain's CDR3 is CASGKQGNYGYTF. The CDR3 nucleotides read TGTGCCAGCGGTAAACAGGGAAACTATGGCTACACCTTC.

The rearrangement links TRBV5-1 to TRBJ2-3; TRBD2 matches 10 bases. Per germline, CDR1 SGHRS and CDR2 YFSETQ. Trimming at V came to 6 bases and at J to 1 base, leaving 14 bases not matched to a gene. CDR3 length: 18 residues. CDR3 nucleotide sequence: TGCGCCAGCACCCCCGGGGCTAGCGGGAGCCAGGGCACAGATACGCAGTATTTT. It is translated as CASTPGASGSQGTDTQYF.

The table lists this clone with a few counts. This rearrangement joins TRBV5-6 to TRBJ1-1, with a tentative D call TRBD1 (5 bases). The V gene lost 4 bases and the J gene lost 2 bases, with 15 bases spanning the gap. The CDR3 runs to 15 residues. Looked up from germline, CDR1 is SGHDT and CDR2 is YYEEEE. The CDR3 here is CASSPPADSNTEAFF. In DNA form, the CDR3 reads TGTGCCAGCAGCCCGCCGGCAGACAGTAACACTGAAGCTTTCTTT. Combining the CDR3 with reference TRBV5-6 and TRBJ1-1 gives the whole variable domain DAGVTQSPTHLIKTRGQQVTLRCSPKSGHDTVSWYQQALGQGPQFIFQYYEEEERQRGNFPDRFSGHQFPNYSSELNVNALLLGDSALYLCASSPPADSNTEAFFGQGTRLTVV.

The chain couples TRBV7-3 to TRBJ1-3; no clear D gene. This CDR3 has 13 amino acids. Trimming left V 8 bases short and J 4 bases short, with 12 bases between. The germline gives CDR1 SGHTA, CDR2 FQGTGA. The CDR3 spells CASGLTAGNTIYF. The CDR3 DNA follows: TGTGCCAGCGGACTCACAGCAGGAAACACCATATATTTT. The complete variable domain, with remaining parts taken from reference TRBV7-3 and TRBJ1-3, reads GAGVSQTPSNKVTEKGKYVELRCDPISGHTALYWYRQSLGQGPEFLIYFQGTGAADDSGLPNDRFFAVRPEGSVSTLKIQRTERGDSAVYLCASGLTAGNTIYFGEGSWLTVV.

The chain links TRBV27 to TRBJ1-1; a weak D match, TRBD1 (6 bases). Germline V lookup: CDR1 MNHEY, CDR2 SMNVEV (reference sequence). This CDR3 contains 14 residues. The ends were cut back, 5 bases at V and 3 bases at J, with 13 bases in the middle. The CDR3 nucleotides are TGTGCCAGCAGTCGCAACAGGGCGGACACTGAAGCTTTCTTT. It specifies CASSRNRADTEAFF.

CDR3 loop: CASSLLYQPQHF. DNA for the CDR3: TGTGCCAGCAGCCTATTGTATCAGCCCCAGCATTTT. The chain carries TRBV12-3 or TRBV12-4 and TRBJ1-5; unclear D gene. This CDR3 contains 12 residues. V was shortened by 6 bases and J by 5 bases, with 8 bases between the two germline ends.

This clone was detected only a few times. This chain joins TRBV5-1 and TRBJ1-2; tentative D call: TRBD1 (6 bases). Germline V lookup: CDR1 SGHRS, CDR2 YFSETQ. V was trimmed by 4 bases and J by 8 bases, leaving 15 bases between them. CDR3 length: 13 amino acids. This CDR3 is CASSPGEDGGYTF. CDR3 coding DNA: TGCGCCAGCAGCCCAGGGGAAGATGGGGGCTACACCTTC.

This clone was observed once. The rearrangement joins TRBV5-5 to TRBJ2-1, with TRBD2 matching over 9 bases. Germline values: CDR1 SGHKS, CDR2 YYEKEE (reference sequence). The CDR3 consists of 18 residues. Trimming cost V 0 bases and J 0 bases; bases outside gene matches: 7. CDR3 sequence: CASSLALGGRASYNEQFF. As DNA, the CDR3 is TGTGCCAGCAGCTTGGCCTTAGGCGGGAGGGCCTCCTACAATGAGCAGTTCTTC.